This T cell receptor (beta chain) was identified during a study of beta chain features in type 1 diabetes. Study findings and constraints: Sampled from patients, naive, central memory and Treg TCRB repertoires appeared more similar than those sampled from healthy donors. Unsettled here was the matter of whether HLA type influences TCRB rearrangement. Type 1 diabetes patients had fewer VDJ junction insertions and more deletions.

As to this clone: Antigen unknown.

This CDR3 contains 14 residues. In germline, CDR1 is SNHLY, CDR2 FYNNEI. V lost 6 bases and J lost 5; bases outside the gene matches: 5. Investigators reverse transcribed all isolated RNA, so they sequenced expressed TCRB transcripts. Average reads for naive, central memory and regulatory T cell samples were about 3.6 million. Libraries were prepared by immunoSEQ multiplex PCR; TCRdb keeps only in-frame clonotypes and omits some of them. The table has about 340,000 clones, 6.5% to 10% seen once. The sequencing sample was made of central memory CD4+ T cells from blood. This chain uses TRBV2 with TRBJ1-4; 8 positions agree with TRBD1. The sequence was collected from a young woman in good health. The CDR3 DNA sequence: TGTGCCAGCAGCGCGGACAGGGAAAATGAAAAACTGTTTTTT. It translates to CASSADRENEKLFF.